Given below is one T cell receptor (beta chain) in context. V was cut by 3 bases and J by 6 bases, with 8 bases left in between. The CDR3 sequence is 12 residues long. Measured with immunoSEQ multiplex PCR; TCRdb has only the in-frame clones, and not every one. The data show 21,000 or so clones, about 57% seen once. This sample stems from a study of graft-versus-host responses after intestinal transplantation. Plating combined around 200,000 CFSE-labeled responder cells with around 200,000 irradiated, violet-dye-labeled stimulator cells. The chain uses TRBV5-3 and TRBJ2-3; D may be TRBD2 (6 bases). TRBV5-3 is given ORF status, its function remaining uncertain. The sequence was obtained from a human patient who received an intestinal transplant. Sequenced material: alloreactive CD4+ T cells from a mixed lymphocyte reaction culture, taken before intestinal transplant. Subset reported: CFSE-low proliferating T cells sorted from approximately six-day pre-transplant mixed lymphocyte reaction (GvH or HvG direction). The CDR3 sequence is CARSSGRDTQYF. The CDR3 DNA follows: TGTGCCAGAAGCTCGGGGAGGGATACGCAGTATTTT.